Each of the 18 T cell receptor beta chains below was sequenced from the same sample in a study of cytomegalovirus exposure and HLA in healthy donors. PCR primers comprised 60 Vbeta and 13 Jbeta primers. Profiled with immunoSEQ multiplex PCR; TCRdb holds only in-frame clones, not every one. This sample has about 190,000 clones, with roughly four fifths found just once. Source material: PBMCs. The origin of the receptors is a woman between 50 and 59 years old in good health and CMV-seropositive.

V gene TRBV29-1 combines with J gene TRBJ2-1; D might be TRBD2 (5 bases). The germline gives CDR1 SQVTM, CDR2 ANQGSEA. V lost 4 bases to trimming and J lost 12 bases, with 13 bases between them. CDR3 length equals 11 residues. CDR3 region: CSVGGQEVQFF. The DNA of the CDR3 is TGCAGCGTTGGAGGGCAGGAGGTGCAGTTCTTC.

This clone is a singleton in its sample. The chain uses TRBV5-6 and TRBJ2-3, with D perhaps matching TRBD1 (6 bases). The CDR3 sequence is 16 residues long. Trimming removed 0 bases at V and 0 bases at J, with 11 bases between. The V gene's germline CDR1 is SGHDT and CDR2 YYEEEE. CDR3 in DNA: TGTGCCAGCAGCTTGGGTCTGGGGGCGAGCACAGATACGCAGTATTTT. Its translation is CASSLGLGASTDTQYF.

The rearrangement links TRBV12-5 to TRBJ1-1; D perhaps matches TRBD1 (5 bases). Germline lookup yields CDR1 LGHNT and CDR2 FRNRAP. The CDR3 sequence is 14 residues long. Trimming removed 6 bases at V and 0 bases at J, with 11 bases between. CDR3 amino acids: CASGRWGVNTEAFF. The CDR3 DNA reads as TGTGCTAGTGGCCGCTGGGGGGTGAACACTGAAGCTTTCTTT. The full variable domain, in which reference TRBV12-5 and TRBJ1-1 provide the parts outside the CDR3, is DARVTQTPRHKVTEMGQEVTMRCQPILGHNTVFWYRQTMMQGLELLAYFRNRAPLDDSGMPKDRFSAEMPDATLATLKIQPSEPRDSAVYFCASGRWGVNTEAFFGQGTRLTVV.

J is TRBJ2-7 and V is TRBV7-8, with 7 bases matching TRBD1. This CDR3 comprises 15 residues. J was trimmed by 8 bases and V by 5 bases; bases with no gene match: 15. Germline V gene sequence: CDR1 SGHVS, CDR2 FQNEAQ. The CDR3 DNA reads as TGTGCCAGCAGCGCCGGGACAGTGGAGATTAGCAAGCAGTACTTC. Its protein is CASSAGTVEISKQYF.

The chain couples TRBV28 to TRBJ1-1; a possible D gene is TRBD1 (6 bases). The V gene lost 5 bases and the J gene lost 2 bases, with 15 bases spanning the gap. Germline-derived CDR1 and CDR2 are MDHEN and SYDVKM. The CDR3 has 15 amino acids. Here the CDR3 reads CASSTPAGENTEAFF. CDR3 coding DNA: TGTGCCAGCAGTACTCCCGCAGGGGAAAACACTGAAGCTTTCTTT.

This clone came up once. This rearrangement joins TRBV6-5 to TRBJ1-2; 7 bases match TRBD1. The germline V gene encodes CDR1 MNHEY and CDR2 SVGAGI. J lost 7 bases, V lost 3 bases, and 5 bases had no gene match. The CDR3 is 13 amino acids. The CDR3 nucleotides read TGTGCCAGCAGTTATCGGACAGGACGTGGCTACACCTTC. This sequence encodes CASSYRTGRGYTF.

The V gene is TRBV18, the J gene TRBJ1-2; D perhaps matches TRBD1 (6 bases). The V end was cut by 2 bases, the J end by 8 bases, with 12 bases between. Germline-derived CDR1 and CDR2 are KGHSH and LQKENI. The CDR3 spans 13 residues. CDR3 nucleotide sequence: TGTGCCAGCTCACCATCACAGGGATGGGGCTACACCTTC. This encodes CASSPSQGWGYTF.

This clone was detected once. The gene calls are TRBV6-1 and TRBJ1-5, with D tentatively TRBD1 (6 bases). CDR1 is MNHNS and CDR2 is SASEGT in the germline V gene. There are 14 residues in the CDR3. Deletions cut 10 bases from V and 4 bases from J, with 17 bases between. The CDR3 here is CATTRGGRNQPQHF. In nucleotides, the CDR3 is TGTGCCACCACGAGGGGGGGGAGAAATCAGCCCCAGCATTTT.

The chain carries TRBV2 and TRBJ1-5; no firm D call. In germline, CDR1 is SNHLY, CDR2 FYNNEI. The CDR3 has 15 residues. V lost 4 bases and J lost 4, with 14 bases in between. The CDR3 reads CASSVEAVRNQPQHF. CDR3 bases: TGTGCCAGCAGTGTGGAGGCAGTCCGGAATCAGCCCCAGCATTTT.

The chain is built from TRBV5-5 and TRBJ1-1, with D hard to call. There are 16 residues in the CDR3. Germline assignment: CDR1 SGHKS and CDR2 YYEKEE (reference sequence). The germline V and J ends were trimmed by 4 bases and 1 base, with 17 bases remaining between them. The CDR3: CASSPRVTAWNTEAFF. In DNA form, the CDR3 reads TGTGCCAGCAGCCCGCGGGTGACGGCCTGGAACACTGAAGCTTTCTTT.

The chain joins TRBV19 to TRBJ1-1, with 7 positions matching TRBD1. The CDR3 spans 16 residues. Germline V CDR1 and CDR2: LNHDA, SQIVND (reference sequence). Trimming at V came to 6 bases and at J to 0 bases, leaving 10 bases not matched to a gene. The CDR3 DNA is TGTGCCAGTAGGTTACAGGGGACCCGGGTGAACACTGAAGCTTTCTTT. This encodes CASRLQGTRVNTEAFF.

J is TRBJ2-7 and V is TRBV5-6; tentative D call: TRBD2 (6 bases). CDR1 is SGHDT, CDR2 YYEEEE, per germline. The CDR3 length is 16 residues. V was clipped by 2 bases and J by 2 bases, with 17 bases between them. The CDR3 DNA follows: TGTGCCAGCAGCTTATTTATGGCGGGGTCCCCCTACGAGCAGTACTTC. It yields the protein CASSLFMAGSPYEQYF.

V and J are TRBV7-7 and TRBJ2-5; a weak D match, TRBD2 (6 bases). Germline values: CDR1 SSHAT, CDR2 FNYEAQ (reference sequence). The CDR3 contains 15 residues. Trimming removed 2 bases from V and 5 bases from J, with 15 bases in between. CDR3 in amino acids: CASSLTRGTLETQYF. The CDR3 coding sequence is TGTGCCAGCAGCTTAACCCGGGGGACCCTGGAGACCCAGTACTTC.

The CDR3 loop is CASSLDRTTEAFF. The CDR3 bases are TGTGCCAGCAGCTTAGACAGGACCACTGAAGCTTTCTTT. This chain links TRBV7-2 with TRBJ1-1; the D gene is possibly TRBD1 (5 bases). The CDR3 sequence is 13 residues long. Germline assignment: CDR1 SGHTA and CDR2 FQGNSA. Trimming removed 1 base at V and 4 bases at J, with 7 bases between.

The V and J genes are TRBV10-2 and TRBJ2-5; D might be TRBD2 (5 bases). The J call may be in error: the DNA end matches TRBJ2-7 better. The CDR3 consists of 14 residues. Germline V CDR1 and CDR2: WSHSY, SAAADI. The CDR3 spells CASSSGIHPYEQYF. In nucleotides, the CDR3 is TGCGCCAGCAGTTCCGGGATCCATCCCTACGAGCAGTACTTC.

V gene TRBV7-3 combines with J gene TRBJ2-1; D is perhaps TRBD1 (5 bases). The CDR3 has 14 amino acids. Germline CDR1 reads SGHTA; CDR2 reads FQGTGA. V was trimmed by 5 bases and J by 0 bases, leaving 8 bases between them. The CDR3 nucleotides read TGTGCCAGCAGCCGACAGAGCTCCTACAATGAGCAGTTCTTC. It is translated as CASSRQSSYNEQFF.

The CDR3 sequence: CASSILAGGPNEQFF. The CDR3 DNA is TGTGCCAGTAGTATTCTAGCGGGGGGGCCCAATGAGCAGTTCTTC. The chain joins TRBV19 to TRBJ2-1; 12 bases are shared with TRBD2. The CDR3 extends over 15 amino acids. Germline lookup yields CDR1 LNHDA and CDR2 SQIVND (reference sequence). With 3 bases clipped from V and 6 bases from J, the junction kept 3 bases outside the gene matches. Looking up the rest from reference TRBV19 and TRBJ2-1 gives the full variable domain: DGGITQSPKYLFRKEGQNVTLSCEQNLNHDAMYWYRQDPGQGLRLIYYSQIVNDFQKGDIAEGYSVSREKKESFPLTVTSAQKNPTAFYLCASSILAGGPNEQFFGPGTRLTVL.

This clone was observed once. The rearrangement joins TRBV7-2 to TRBJ2-7, with D hard to call. Looked up from germline, CDR1 is SGHTA and CDR2 is FQGNSA. V was pared by 0 bases and J by 1 base, with 13 bases between. CDR3 length equals 16 residues. CDR3 loop: CASSLAGQRASYEQYF. The CDR3 nucleotides are TGTGCCAGCAGCTTAGCGGGTCAGCGAGCATCCTACGAGCAGTACTTC.